This TCR beta chain was sequenced during a study of OX40 agonist ivuxolimab in advanced cancers. About the study: Patients treated during dose escalation were battling hepatocellular carcinoma, melanoma, renal cell or head and neck cancer. The study reported partial responses in three patients: one hepatocellular carcinoma, two cutaneous melanoma. Treatment received earlier with anti-PD-1, anti-PD-L1 or anti-CTLA-4 agents was allowed, and more than 30% had some.

This CDR3 spans 13 amino acids. V was trimmed by 3 bases and J by 7 bases, leaving 11 bases between them. The germline V gene encodes CDR1 SGHDT and CDR2 YYEEEE. TCRdb's table, derived via immunoSEQ multiplex PCR, lists solely in-frame clones and lacks some. The sample consists of 35,000 to 40,000 clones, almost 85% of them appearing once. The sequence was collected from an adult with an advanced solid tumor such as melanoma, head and neck, liver or kidney cancer. The starting material was CD4+ or CD8+ T cells sorted from blood, obtained in a trial of the OX40 agonist ivuxolimab. The chain uses TRBV5-6 and TRBJ1-5, with D possibly matching TRBD1 (6 bases). The CDR3 protein is CASSSGDTQPQHF. In DNA, the CDR3 is TGTGCCAGCAGCTCCGGGGACACCCAGCCCCAGCATTTT.